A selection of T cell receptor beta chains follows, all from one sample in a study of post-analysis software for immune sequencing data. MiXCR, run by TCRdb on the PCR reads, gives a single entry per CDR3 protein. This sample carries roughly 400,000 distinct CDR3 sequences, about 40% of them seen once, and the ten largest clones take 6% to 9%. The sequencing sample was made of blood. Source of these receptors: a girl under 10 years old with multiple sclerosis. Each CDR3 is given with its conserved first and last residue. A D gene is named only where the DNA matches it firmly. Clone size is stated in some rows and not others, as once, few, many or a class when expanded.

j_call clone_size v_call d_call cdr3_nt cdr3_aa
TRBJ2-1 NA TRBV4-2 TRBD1 TGTGCCAGCAGCCCTTGGAGGACAGGGGATCAATATTCCTACAATGAGCAGTTCTTC CASSPWRTGDQYSYNEQFF
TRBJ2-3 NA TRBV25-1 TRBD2 TGTGCCAGCACAACTCAGACTAGCGGAAGCACAGATACGCAGTATTTT CASTTQTSGSTDTQYF
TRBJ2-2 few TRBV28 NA TGTGCCAGCAGTTTATTGCCAAAAGGCGGCGGGGAGCTGTTTTTT CASSLLPKGGGELFF
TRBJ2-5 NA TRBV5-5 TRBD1 TGTGCCAGCAGTTCGACAGGGGTGGGATGGGAGACCCAGTACTTC CASSSTGVGWETQYF
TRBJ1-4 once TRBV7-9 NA TGTGCCAGCAGCTACATGTCAGCTACTGAAAAACTGTTTTTT CASSYMSATEKLFF
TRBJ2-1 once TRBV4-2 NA TGTGCCAGCAGCCAAGAGGGTGGCAGGAGGATCAATGAGCAGTTCTTC CASSQEGGRRINEQFF
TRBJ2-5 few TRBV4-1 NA TGCGCCAGCAGCCAAACAGGGCTCTTGGAGACCCAGTACTTC CASSQTGLLETQYF
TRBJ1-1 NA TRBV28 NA TGTGCCAGCAGTTTCGTCAGAACTTTGAACACTGAAGCTTTCTTT CASSFVRTLNTEAFF
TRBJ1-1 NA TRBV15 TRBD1 TGTGCCACCAGCAGAGATAGTGAAAGGACAGGGAACACTGAAGCTTTCTTT CATSRDSERTGNTEAFF
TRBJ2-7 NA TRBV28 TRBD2 TGTGCCAGCCTAATACCAGGGAGGGGTGAGCAGTACTTC CASLIPGRGEQYF
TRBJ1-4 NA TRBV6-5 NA TGTGCCAGCAGGGGATCACTTGCAACTAATGAAAAACTGTTTTTT CASRGSLATNEKLFF
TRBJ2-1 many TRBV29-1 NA TGCAGCGCTCCCTACACCAACTATTACTACAATGAGCAGTTCTTC CSAPYTNYYYNEQFF
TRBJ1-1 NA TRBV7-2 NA TGTGCCAGCAGCTGGGCGGGGAACACTGAAGCTTTCTTT CASSWAGNTEAFF
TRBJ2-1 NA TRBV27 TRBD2 TGTGCCAGCAGGGCTAGCGGGAGGGCCAACGAGCAGTTCTTC CASRASGRANEQFF
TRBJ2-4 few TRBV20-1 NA TGCAGTGCTATTCCTCCGTTGGGGAACATTCAGTACTTC CSAIPPLGNIQYF
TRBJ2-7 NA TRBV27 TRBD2 TGTGCCAGCAGTTTGGTAGCGGGGGAATCCTACGAGCAGTACTTC CASSLVAGESYEQYF
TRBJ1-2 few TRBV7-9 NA TGTGCCAGCAGCTTACGACAGCGAAATGGCTACACCTTC CASSLRQRNGYTF
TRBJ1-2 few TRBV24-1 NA TGTGCCACCAGTGACGGGGCAAGGGTTGAGGGCTACACCTTC CATSDGARVEGYTF
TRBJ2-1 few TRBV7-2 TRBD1 TGTGCCAGCAGTTTAAGTACCAGGGGGCAGAGTGAGCAGTTCTTC CASSLSTRGQSEQFF
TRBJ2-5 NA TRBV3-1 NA TGTGCCAGCAGCCAAGTCTGGGGGCGAAGGGAGCAGTACTTC CASSQVWGRREQYF
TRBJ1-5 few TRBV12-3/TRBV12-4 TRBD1 TGTGCCAGCAGTCCCGGGACAGGGGACAATCGGCCCCAGCATTTT CASSPGTGDNRPQHF
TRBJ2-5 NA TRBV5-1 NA TGCGCCAGCAGCTTGTCGAATCGGGGGCCTAAGGAGTACTTC CASSLSNRGPKEYF
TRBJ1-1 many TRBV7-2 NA TGTGCCAGCGAGCCCGGAGAGGTTCTGACCTCTGAAGCTTTCTTT CASEPGEVLTSEAFF
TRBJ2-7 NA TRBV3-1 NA TGTGCCAGCAGCCAAGATGGTCACAACAATCGCGAGCAGTACTTC CASSQDGHNNREQYF
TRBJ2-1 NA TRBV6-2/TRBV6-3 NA TGTGCCAGCAAAGGGGAGGCCTCCTACAATGAGCAGTTCTTC CASKGEASYNEQFF
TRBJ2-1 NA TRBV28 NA TGTGCCAGCAGTTCACCTGGGCGGGCCAGCTCCTACAATGAGCAGTTCTTC CASSSPGRASSYNEQFF
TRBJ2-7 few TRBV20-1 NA TGCAGTGCTAGCCCCCCCTGGGCTAGCCTTGGGTACGAGCAGTACTTC CSASPPWASLGYEQYF
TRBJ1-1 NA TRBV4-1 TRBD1 TGCGCCAGCAGCCGGATGGGACAGGGGGCTTCATGGAACACTGAAGCTTTCTTT CASSRMGQGASWNTEAFF
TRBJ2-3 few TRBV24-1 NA TGTGCCACCAGTATCGGCACAGATACGCAGTATTTT CATSIGTDTQYF
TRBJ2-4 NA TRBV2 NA TGTGCCAGCAGAGACAGCGCTATTAAAAACATTCAGTACTTC CASRDSAIKNIQYF
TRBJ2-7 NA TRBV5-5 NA TGTGCCAGCAGCGGAGGAAGAAGATCGGACACCTACGAGCAGTACTTC CASSGGRRSDTYEQYF
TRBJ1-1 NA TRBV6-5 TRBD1 TGTGCCAGCTCCCCCGGACACAGGGGGTACACTGAAGCTTTCTTT CASSPGHRGYTEAFF
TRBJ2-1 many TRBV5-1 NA TGCGCCAGCAGCTTGGTACTGGGCAATGAGCAGTTCTTC CASSLVLGNEQFF
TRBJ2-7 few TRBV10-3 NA TGTGCCATCAGTGAATTCTACGAGCAGTACTTC CAISEFYEQYF
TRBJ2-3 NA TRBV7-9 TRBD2 TGTGCCAGCAGCTTAGCCGAAATAGCGGGGGGGCACGATACGCAGTATTTT CASSLAEIAGGHDTQYF
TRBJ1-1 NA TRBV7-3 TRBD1 TGTGCCAGCAGCCCGGGACAGGGGGCGGGCACTGAAGCTTTCTTT CASSPGQGAGTEAFF
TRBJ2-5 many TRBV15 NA TGTGCCACCAGCAGAGATTTGAGACATATACAAGAGACCCAGTACTTC CATSRDLRHIQETQYF
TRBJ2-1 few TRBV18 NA TGTGCCAGCTCACCTCGACAGGACAAGCAGTTCTTC CASSPRQDKQFF
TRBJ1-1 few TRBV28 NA TGTGCCAGCAGACTCCCCCCTCAAGGCGGCACTGAAGCTTTCTTT CASRLPPQGGTEAFF
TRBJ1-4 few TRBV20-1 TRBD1 TGCAGTGCCTGGGGACAGAATAATGAAAAACTGTTTTTT CSAWGQNNEKLFF